These 16 T cell receptor beta chains were sequenced from one sample in a study of T-cell reconstitution after alpha-beta-depleted transplantation in children. Library preparation (for TCRbeta) was performed with unique molecular identifiers. TCRdb fed the PCR reads into MiXCR, producing one record per CDR3 protein. The profile shows hundreds of thousands of distinct CDR3 sequences, over 10% of them singletons. Sequencing used PBMCs, mostly from graft donor cells, obtained 360 days after TCRalphabeta/CD19-depleted stem cell transplant. All receptors come from a male patient younger than 18 who had a stem cell transplant for acute myeloid leukemia, so the T cells may come from the graft donor.

This clonotype was found a few times. V and J are TRBV6-9 and TRBJ2-5; maybe TRBD1 (6 bases). The germline V and J ends were trimmed by 1 base and 5 bases, with 20 bases remaining between them. The CDR3 is 17 amino acids. In germline, CDR1 is MNHGY, CDR2 SVAAGI. In DNA form, the CDR3 reads TGTGCCAGCAGTTATTTCTCGCCGCCACAGGGCTACGAGACCCAGTACTTC. As protein: CASSYFSPPQGYETQYF.

This clonotype was seen ten or more times. V gene TRBV15 combines with J gene TRBJ1-4; D gene ambiguous. CDR3 length: 14 residues. Trimming stripped 0 bases from V and 6 bases from J, with 8 bases between. The germline V gene has CDR1 LNHNV and CDR2 YYDKDF (reference sequence). For the CDR3, the DNA is TGTGCCACCAGCAGAGAAATGGTCTATGAAAAACTGTTTTTT. Residues: CATSREMVYEKLFF.

The gene calls are TRBV6-5 and TRBJ1-6; the D gene is possibly TRBD1 (6 bases). Germline V gene sequence: CDR1 MNHEY, CDR2 SVGAGI. This CDR3 has 15 residues. V shed 4 bases and J shed 8 bases, with 15 bases lying between them. The CDR3 loop reads CASSSDRLGDSPLHF. As DNA, the CDR3 is TGTGCCAGCAGTTCAGACAGGCTTGGTGATTCACCCCTCCACTTT.

The rearrangement uses TRBV20-1 and TRBJ2-1; 8 bases are shared with TRBD2. The CDR3 extends over 17 amino acids. The V segment lost 3 bases and the J segment 0 bases; nucleotides outside the gene matches: 10. The germline V gene encodes CDR1 DFQATT and CDR2 SNEGSKA (reference sequence). CDR3 loop: CSARGAGAGISYNEQFF. CDR3 DNA sequence: TGCAGTGCTAGGGGAGCGGGAGCAGGGATCTCCTACAATGAGCAGTTCTTC.

The CDR3 protein is CASSLAFGRAWNEQFF. The CDR3 coding sequence is TGTGCCAGCAGCTTAGCTTTTGGGAGGGCATGGAATGAGCAGTTCTTC. J is TRBJ2-1 and V is TRBV11-2, with 7 bases lining up with TRBD2. The germline V gene encodes CDR1 SGHAT and CDR2 FQNNGV. V lost 1 base to trimming and J lost 7 bases; unmatched junction nucleotides: 10. CDR3 size: 16 residues.

A few counts support this clonotype. The J gene is TRBJ2-3, the V gene TRBV11-2; 8 bases are a match to TRBD2. The germline gives CDR1 SGHAT, CDR2 FQNNGV. The CDR3 sequence is 16 residues long. The junction had 11 bases not matched to a gene; V was cut back by 2 bases and J by 7 bases. The CDR3 DNA follows: TGTGCCAGCAGCTTAATAGGTAGCGGGATAGGTAATACGCAGTATTTT. Protein sequence: CASSLIGSGIGNTQYF.

The sample holds a few counts of this clonotype. This rearrangement joins TRBV7-3 to TRBJ2-3; D uncertain. This CDR3 is 13 amino acids long. The germline V and J ends were trimmed by 5 bases and 3 bases, with 9 bases remaining between them. Germline CDR1 is SGHTA and CDR2 is FQGTGA. This CDR3 reads CASSPPKTDTQYF. The DNA for the CDR3 is TGTGCCAGCAGCCCACCTAAGACAGATACGCAGTATTTT.

This clonotype was counted only a few times. The J gene is TRBJ2-7, the V gene TRBV27, with 7 bases matching TRBD2. This CDR3 is 15 amino acids long. Trimming removed 3 bases from V and 6 bases from J; junction bases left unmatched: 11. Germline V gives CDR1 MNHEY, CDR2 SMNVEV (reference sequence). The CDR3 sequence: CASSFPKGGRIEQYF. Here the CDR3 DNA reads TGTGCCAGCAGTTTCCCGAAGGGAGGGCGCATCGAGCAGTACTTC.

This clonotype was counted only a few times. This chain connects TRBV15 to TRBJ2-1, with 8 bases fitting TRBD2. V dropped 0 bases and J dropped 9; count of bases not matched to a gene: 16. The V gene's germline CDR1 is LNHNV and CDR2 YYDKDF (reference sequence). The CDR3 consists of 18 residues. The CDR3 loop is CATSRELTATGRAGEQFF. CDR3 in DNA: TGTGCCACCAGCAGAGAATTGACCGCTACCGGGAGGGCAGGTGAGCAGTTCTTC.

The chain carries TRBV4-3 and TRBJ2-7; 10 nucleotides match TRBD1. V gave up 4 bases and J gave up 3 bases; unmatched junction bases: 3. The CDR3 is 14 amino acids. Germline-derived CDR1 and CDR2 are LGHNA and YSLEER. The CDR3 coding sequence is TGCGCCAGCAGCCCGGACAGGGGGGGCTACGAGCAGTACTTC. It is translated as CASSPDRGGYEQYF.

This clonotype has just a few counts. The chain employs TRBV2 and TRBJ1-4, with D possibly TRBD1 on 6 matching bases. In germline, CDR1 is SNHLY, CDR2 FYNNEI. The CDR3 spans 15 residues. V lost 11 bases to trimming and J lost 4 bases, with 20 bases between them. DNA for the CDR3: TGTGCCTACAGCCCCGGGGGGCTCTTTAATGAAAAACTGTTTTTT. Protein: CAYSPGGLFNEKLFF.

The table lists this clonotype with a few counts. J is TRBJ2-5 and V is TRBV29-1; 7 nucleotides agree with TRBD1. The CDR3 is 12 amino acids. V was clipped by 7 bases and J by 2 bases; unmatched bases: 4. Germline CDR1 SQVTM, CDR2 ANQGSEA. In DNA, the CDR3 is TGCAGCGCAGACAGGGAGCAAGAGACCCAGTACTTC. Amino acids: CSADREQETQYF.

A note on this clonotype: The junction departs from the called germline gene at one end, perhaps through a read error. The chain couples TRBV20-1 to TRBJ2-7; no definite D call. The CDR3 extends over 14 amino acids. Germline V CDR1 and CDR2: DFQATT, SNEGSKA (reference sequence). The CDR3 coding sequence is TGCAGTGCCAGAGACGCGGTTTCGTCCTACGAGCAGTACTTC. This encodes CSARDAVSSYEQYF.

This clonotype was observed a handful of times. V usage is TRBV7-2 and J usage is TRBJ2-7; D call uncertain. The V and J ends lost 1 base and 0 bases respectively, with 13 bases between them. Germline lookup yields CDR1 SGHTA and CDR2 FQGNSA. The CDR3 contains 16 residues. The CDR3 DNA reads as TGTGCCAGCAGCTTAGTAAGGAGACCCACCTCCTACGAGCAGTACTTC. As protein: CASSLVRRPTSYEQYF.

The CDR3 region is CSARDASGYTQYF. The DNA of the CDR3 is TGCAGTGCTAGAGATGCTAGCGGGTATACGCAGTATTTT. The rearrangement uses TRBV20-1 and TRBJ2-3, with 8 nucleotides matching TRBD2. Germline V gene sequence: CDR1 DFQATT, CDR2 SNEGSKA (reference sequence). CDR3 size: 13 residues. V gave up 0 bases and J gave up 7 bases; unmatched junction bases: 3.

The chain uses TRBV14 and TRBJ1-5, with D perhaps matching TRBD1 (6 bases). Deletions cut 0 bases from V and 6 bases from J, with 18 bases between. Germline V gene sequence: CDR1 SGHDN, CDR2 FVKESK. This CDR3 is built from 17 residues. For the CDR3, the DNA is TGTGCCAGCAGCCAAGACTCGACAGGAACGACCACTCAGCCCCAGCATTTT. Translating gives CASSQDSTGTTTQPQHF.